This T cell receptor beta chain was sequenced in a study of T cells in Graves' hyperthyroidism and ophthalmopathy. Overall study findings and caveats: Blood shared most expanded thyroid clonotypes above 0.001. From stable hyperthyroidism, ophthalmopathy was separated by a 13 V-J model.

Trimming took 6 bases from V and 5 from J, leaving 28 bases between them. The CDR3 totals 18 residues. Germline assignment: CDR1 DFQATT and CDR2 SNEGSKA (reference sequence). The CDR3 regions of TCR beta were amplified from RNA transcripts. With the HTBI primer set, the TCR CDR3 went through a first round of RT-PCR. TCRdb called the multiplex PCR reads again in MiXCR, with one record for every CDR3 protein. The sample yields roughly 740,000 distinct CDR3 sequences, about 15% seen once. Uncontrolled infection, other autoimmune disease, pregnancy or lactation excluded patients. This clonotype has more than one count but fewer than ten. What it binds is unknown.

This chain uses TRBV20-1 with TRBJ2-2; TRBD2 is a possible D gene (8 bases). Sequenced: blood. The clonotype was recovered from a young man with Graves' hyperthyroidism. DNA for the CDR3: TGCAGTGCCCATAGCGGAGGGGGCGCGCGGGAGGAAACCGGGGAGCTGTTTTTT. It specifies CSAHSGGGAREETGELFF.